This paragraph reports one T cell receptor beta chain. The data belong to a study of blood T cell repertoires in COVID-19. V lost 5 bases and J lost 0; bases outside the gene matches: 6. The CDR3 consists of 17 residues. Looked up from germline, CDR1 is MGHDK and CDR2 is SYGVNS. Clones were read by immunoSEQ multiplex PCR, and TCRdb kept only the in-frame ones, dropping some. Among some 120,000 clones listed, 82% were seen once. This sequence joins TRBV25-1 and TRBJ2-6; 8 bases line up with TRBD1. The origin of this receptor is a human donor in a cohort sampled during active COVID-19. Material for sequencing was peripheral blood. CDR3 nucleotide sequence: TGTGCCAGCAGTCCAGGACAGGGACTCTCTGGGGCCAACGTCCTGACTTTC. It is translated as CASSPGQGLSGANVLTF.